These T cell receptor beta chains were read from a single sample in a study of blood T cells in healthy people across ages. Using its own MiXCR run on the 5' RACE reads, TCRdb lists one record per CDR3 protein. The profile shows around 1,500,000 distinct CDR3 sequences, around 39% of them singletons. The material sequenced was blood. These receptors originate from a woman aged 18-29 years in good health. CDR3s include the opening cysteine and the closing phenylalanine or tryptophan.

TRBV7-9	CASSLGQVATNEKLFF
TRBV20-1	CSVPIGGDEQYF
TRBV5-6	CAGSLVRGEKLFF
TRBV6-2/TRBV6-3	CASSQTELAGYQETQYF
TRBV2	CASNPAKNIQYF
TRBV10-2	CASDALGTDTQYF
TRBV7-9	CASSFRGVGRADYGYTF
TRBV12-3/TRBV12-4	CASSFHSVSYEQYF
TRBV5-1	CASRAVPNTGELFF
TRBV7-6	CASSWRLETPGETQYF
TRBV12-3/TRBV12-4	CASSLSPVGYTF
TRBV28	CASSGQPETQYF
TRBV10-3	CAIRGLTDTQYF
TRBV6-1	CASIRGTLTYEQYF
TRBV20-1	CSARDQLQGSTDTQYF
TRBV7-9	CASSHPERDTQYF
TRBV7-9	CASRPGQGVNYGYTF
TRBV6-1	CASSERDFSPGLAGRLAKNIQYF
TRBV29-1	CSVDGGGVHEQYF
TRBV27	CASSLVGQGAGYTF
TRBV29-1	CSVMGKRRGSTDTQYF
TRBV7-2	CASSQDRGRSTGELFF
TRBV3-1	CASSSFSGTGAGGQPQHF
TRBV10-3	CAISEQLGGGNTIYF
TRBV12-3/TRBV12-4	CASSCKLAGGAEQFF
TRBV5-6	CASSSSSLGGLNEQFF
TRBV25-1	CASSERGSNQPQHF
TRBV15	CATSRDRLEDTQYF
TRBV6-1	CASTLGSGLGNTEAFF
TRBV6-1	CASSEAVSQPQHF
TRBV20-1	CSASGGLAGGRSSYNEQFF
TRBV12-3/TRBV12-4	CASSLVFEKLFF
TRBV5-1	CASSLVVRGKTETQYF
TRBV4-1	CASNLGLAGRNEQYF
TRBV6-5	CASTGGSRDSYEQYF
TRBV4-1	CASSQDGLESGITDTQYF
TRBV20-1	CSARDTDRGYEQYF
TRBV3-1	CASSQLAGRSYNEQFF
TRBV6-2/TRBV6-3	CASSYFQGAQYEQYF
TRBV10-3	CAIREGQEYNEQFF
TRBV4-1	CASSQYQRTDYEQYF
TRBV11-3	CASSPRRAGSADTQYF
TRBV5-6	CASSRGWGSNQPQHF
TRBV2	CAIRNRGDYEQYF
TRBV18	CASSHLPAWDNQPQHF
TRBV6-5	CASSRDTKYGYTF
TRBV7-9	CASRTGNRYEQYF
TRBV19	CASKGHGYTF
TRBV6-5	CASSHSILRERPNEQFF
TRBV5-1	CASSLESSEYEQYF
TRBV10-3	CAISPASSYEQYF